This T cell receptor (beta chain) was profiled in a study of shared clonotypes between healthy human individuals. Germline V gives CDR1 SGHRS, CDR2 YFSETQ. Trimming removed 3 bases at V and 0 bases at J, with 12 bases between. CDR3 length: 15 amino acids. As originally analysed: ImmunoSEQ only sent back junction sequences with no quality scores, so filtering was done differently. Only in-frame clones appear in the TCRdb table, and some are missing; sequencing was by immunoSEQ multiplex PCR. V, J and clone size are those of that table, while D and trimming were read from the DNA. The sample records fewer than 2.5 million clones, 90% to 95% being singletons. Turning to this clone: Antigen specificity is unknown.

Points from the study as a whole: Of the naive CD4 clonotypes, approximately 5% were shared across several donors.

The receptor was derived from a young man in good health. Some clones in this sample may be carry-over from other donors' samples. Sequenced: naive CD4+ T cells from PBMCs. Noted subset: CD45RA+ positively selected. V usage is TRBV5-1 and J usage is TRBJ1-2; possible D gene TRBD1, 5 bases. The CDR3 region is CASSWGSSPNYGYTF. CDR3 DNA: TGCGCCAGCAGCTGGGGCAGTTCCCCTAACTATGGCTACACCTTC.